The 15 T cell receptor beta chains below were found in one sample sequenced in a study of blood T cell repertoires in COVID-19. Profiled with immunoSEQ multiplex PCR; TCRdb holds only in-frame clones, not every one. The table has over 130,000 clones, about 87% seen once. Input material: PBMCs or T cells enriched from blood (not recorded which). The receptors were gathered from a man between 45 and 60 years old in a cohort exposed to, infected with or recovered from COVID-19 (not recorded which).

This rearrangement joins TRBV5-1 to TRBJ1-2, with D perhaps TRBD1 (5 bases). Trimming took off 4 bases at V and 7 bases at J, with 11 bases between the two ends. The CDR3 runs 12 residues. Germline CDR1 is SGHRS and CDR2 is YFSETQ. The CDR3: CASSEGGAGYTF. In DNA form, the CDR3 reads TGCGCCAGCAGCGAAGGAGGGGCTGGCTACACCTTC.

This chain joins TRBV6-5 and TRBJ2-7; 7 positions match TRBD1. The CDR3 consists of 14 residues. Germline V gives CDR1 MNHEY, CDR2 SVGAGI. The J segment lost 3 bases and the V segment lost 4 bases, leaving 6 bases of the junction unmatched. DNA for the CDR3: TGTGCCAGCAGTTCCGGGACAGAGAACTACGAGCAGTACTTC. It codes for CASSSGTENYEQYF.

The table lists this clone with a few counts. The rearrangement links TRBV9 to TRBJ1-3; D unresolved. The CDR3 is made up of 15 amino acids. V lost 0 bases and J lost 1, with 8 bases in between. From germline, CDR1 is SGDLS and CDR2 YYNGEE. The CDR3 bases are TGTGCCAGCAGCGTAGGGGGAGTATCTGGAAACACCATATATTTT. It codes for CASSVGGVSGNTIYF.

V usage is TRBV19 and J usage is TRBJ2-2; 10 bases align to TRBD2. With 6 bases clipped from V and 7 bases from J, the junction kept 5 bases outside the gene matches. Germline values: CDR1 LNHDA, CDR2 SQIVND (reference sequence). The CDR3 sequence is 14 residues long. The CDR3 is CASRLAGAIGELFF. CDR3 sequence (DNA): TGTGCCAGTAGGCTAGCGGGAGCCATCGGGGAGCTGTTTTTT. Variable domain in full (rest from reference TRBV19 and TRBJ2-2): DGGITQSPKYLFRKEGQNVTLSCEQNLNHDAMYWYRQDPGQGLRLIYYSQIVNDFQKGDIAEGYSVSREKKESFPLTVTSAQKNPTAFYLCASRLAGAIGELFFGEGSRLTVL.

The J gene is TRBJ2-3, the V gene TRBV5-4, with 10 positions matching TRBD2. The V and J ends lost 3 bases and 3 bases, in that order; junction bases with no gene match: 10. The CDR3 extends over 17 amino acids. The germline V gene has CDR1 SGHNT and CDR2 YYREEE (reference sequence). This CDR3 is CASSWGQREGGTDTQYF. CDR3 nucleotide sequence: TGTGCCAGCAGCTGGGGCCAGCGGGAGGGCGGTACAGATACGCAGTATTTT.

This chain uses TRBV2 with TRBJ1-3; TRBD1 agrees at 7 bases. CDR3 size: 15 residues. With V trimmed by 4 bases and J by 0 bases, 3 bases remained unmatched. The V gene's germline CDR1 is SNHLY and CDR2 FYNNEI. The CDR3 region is CASSGDRASGNTIYF. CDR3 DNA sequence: TGTGCCAGCAGTGGGGACAGAGCCTCTGGAAACACCATATATTTT.

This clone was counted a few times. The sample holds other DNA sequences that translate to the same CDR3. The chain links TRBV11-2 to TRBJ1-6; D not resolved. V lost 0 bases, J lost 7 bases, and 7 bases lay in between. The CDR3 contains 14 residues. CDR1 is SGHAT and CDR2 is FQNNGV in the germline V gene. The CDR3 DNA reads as TGTGCCAGCAGCTTAGAAGCCTTCAATTCACCCCTCCACTTT. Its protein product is CASSLEAFNSPLHF.

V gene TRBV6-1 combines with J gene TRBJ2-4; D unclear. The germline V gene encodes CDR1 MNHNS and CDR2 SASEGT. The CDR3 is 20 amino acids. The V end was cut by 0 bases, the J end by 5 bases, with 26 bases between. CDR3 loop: CASSEALWVRHPPPENIQYF. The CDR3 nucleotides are TGTGCCAGCAGTGAAGCGCTTTGGGTAAGACATCCCCCCCCCGAAAACATTCAGTACTTC.

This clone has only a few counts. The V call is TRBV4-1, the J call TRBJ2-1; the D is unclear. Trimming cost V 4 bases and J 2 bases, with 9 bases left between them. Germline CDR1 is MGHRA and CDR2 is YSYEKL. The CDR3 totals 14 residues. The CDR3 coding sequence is TGCGCCAGCAGCCCCTCGGAGCCCTACAATGAGCAGTTCTTC. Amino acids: CASSPSEPYNEQFF.

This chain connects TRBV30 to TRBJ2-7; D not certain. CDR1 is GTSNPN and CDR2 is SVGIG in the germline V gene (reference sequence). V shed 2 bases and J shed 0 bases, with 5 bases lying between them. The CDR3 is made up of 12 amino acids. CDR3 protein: CAWSPSSYEQYF. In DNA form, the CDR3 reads TGTGCCTGGAGTCCCAGCTCCTACGAGCAGTACTTC.

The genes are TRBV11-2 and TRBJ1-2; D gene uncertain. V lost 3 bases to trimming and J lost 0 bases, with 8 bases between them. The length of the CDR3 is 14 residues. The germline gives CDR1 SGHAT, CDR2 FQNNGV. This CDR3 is CASSLFPANYGYTF. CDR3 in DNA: TGTGCCAGCAGCTTGTTCCCGGCTAACTATGGCTACACCTTC.

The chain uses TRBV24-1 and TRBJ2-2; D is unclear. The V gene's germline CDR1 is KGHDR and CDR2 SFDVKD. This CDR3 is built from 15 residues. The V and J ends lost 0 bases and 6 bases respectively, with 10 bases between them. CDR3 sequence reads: CATSDLSSIAGELFF. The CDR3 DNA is TGTGCCACCAGTGATTTGTCGAGCATTGCCGGGGAGCTGTTTTTT.

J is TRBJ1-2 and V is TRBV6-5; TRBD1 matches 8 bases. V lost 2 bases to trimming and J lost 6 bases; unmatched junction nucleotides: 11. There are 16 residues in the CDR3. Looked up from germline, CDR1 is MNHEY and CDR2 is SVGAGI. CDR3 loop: CASSYRRGQGADGYTF. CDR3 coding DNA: TGTGCCAGCAGTTACCGAAGGGGCCAGGGGGCTGATGGCTACACCTTC.

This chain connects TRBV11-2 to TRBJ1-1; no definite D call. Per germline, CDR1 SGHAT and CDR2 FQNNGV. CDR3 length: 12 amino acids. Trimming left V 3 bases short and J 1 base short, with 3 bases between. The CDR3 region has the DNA TGTGCCAGCAGCTTCGGGAACACTGAAGCTTTCTTT. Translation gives CASSFGNTEAFF. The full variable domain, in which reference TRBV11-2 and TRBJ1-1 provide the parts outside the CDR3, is EAGVAQSPRYKIIEKRQSVAFWCNPISGHATLYWYQQILGQGPKLLIQFQNNGVVDDSQLPKDRFSAERLKGVDSTLKIQPAKLEDSAVYLCASSFGNTEAFFGQGTRLTVV.

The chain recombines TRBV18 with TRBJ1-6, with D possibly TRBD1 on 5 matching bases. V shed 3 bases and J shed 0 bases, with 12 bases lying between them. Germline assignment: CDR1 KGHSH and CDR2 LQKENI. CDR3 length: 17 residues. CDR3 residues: CASSPLTASSYNSPLHF. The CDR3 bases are TGTGCCAGCTCACCCCTGACAGCGAGCTCCTATAATTCACCCCTCCACTTT.